Listed here are 16 T cell receptor beta chains from one sample, sequenced in a study of OX40 agonist ivuxolimab in advanced cancers. The protocol was immunoSEQ multiplex PCR, while the TCRdb copy is restricted to in-frame clones and leaves out a portion. The table has tens of thousands of clones, approximately 89% seen once. The starting material was CD4+ or CD8+ T cells sorted from blood, obtained in a trial of the OX40 agonist ivuxolimab. The origin of the receptors is an adult with an advanced solid tumor such as melanoma, head and neck, liver or kidney cancer.

The genes are TRBV11-2 and TRBJ2-3, with D unclear. Trimming took off 5 bases at V and 2 bases at J, with 17 bases between the two ends. Germline CDR1 reads SGHAT; CDR2 reads FQNNGV. CDR3 size: 16 residues. The CDR3 DNA sequence: TGTGCCAGCAGCACTAACGGCCAGGTGACCACAGATACGCAGTATTTT. Translated: CASSTNGQVTTDTQYF.

J is TRBJ1-2 and V is TRBV6-5, with D perhaps matching TRBD1 (6 bases). The CDR3 runs to 13 residues. Trimming took off 6 bases at V and 4 bases at J, with 12 bases between the two ends. Germline V lookup: CDR1 MNHEY, CDR2 SVGAGI. CDR3 in amino acids: CASRRGQFYGYTF. Written as DNA, the CDR3 is TGTGCCAGCAGACGTGGACAGTTCTATGGCTACACCTTC.

The genes are TRBV25-1 and TRBJ1-1; D is perhaps TRBD1 (6 bases). Trimming removed 5 bases at V and 5 bases at J, with 18 bases between. This CDR3 is built from 15 residues. Germline V gives CDR1 MGHDK, CDR2 SYGVNS. The CDR3 protein is CASSPREGGGTEAFF. The CDR3 DNA reads as TGTGCCAGCAGTCCCCGAGAGGGGGGGGGAACTGAAGCTTTCTTT.

The chain employs TRBV14 and TRBJ1-3; 9 nucleotides align to TRBD1. Trimming took 4 bases from V and 3 from J; bases not matched to a gene: 1. The CDR3 extends over 14 amino acids. Per the germline V gene, CDR1 is SGHDN and CDR2 is FVKESK. CDR3 sequence reads: CASSLTGGGNTIYF. The CDR3 bases are TGTGCCAGCAGCCTGACAGGGGGTGGAAACACCATATATTTT.

The V call is TRBV7-8, the J call TRBJ2-6; the D gene is possibly TRBD1 (6 bases). The V gene's germline CDR1 is SGHVS and CDR2 FQNEAQ. V shed 5 bases and J shed 2 bases, with 10 bases lying between them. There are 15 residues in the CDR3. CDR3 region: CASSLQGAGANVLTF. The CDR3 bases are TGTGCCAGCAGCCTACAGGGCGCTGGGGCCAACGTCCTGACTTTC.

This rearrangement joins TRBV27 to TRBJ2-6; the match to TRBD1 covers 10 bases. The V and J ends lost 6 bases and 2 bases, in that order; junction bases with no gene match: 7. The CDR3 length is 17 residues. The germline V gene encodes CDR1 MNHEY and CDR2 SMNVEV (reference sequence). The DNA for the CDR3 is TGTGCCAGCAGACCGGGACAGGGGATCCCTGGGGCCAACGTCCTGACTTTC. This encodes CASRPGQGIPGANVLTF.

This chain joins TRBV11-2 and TRBJ1-4, with D perhaps matching TRBD1 (6 bases). The V end lost 5 bases, the J end lost 4 bases, and 17 bases lay between the germline ends. The CDR3 spans 16 residues. Germline assignment: CDR1 SGHAT and CDR2 FQNNGV. Written as DNA, the CDR3 is TGTGCCAGCAGCCCAGCTCCAGGGGCTGGTAATGAAAAACTGTTTTTT. As protein: CASSPAPGAGNEKLFF.

The chain combines TRBV19 with TRBJ1-1, with D unresolved. Trimming took 4 bases from V and 1 from J, leaving 13 bases between them. Germline V gives CDR1 LNHDA, CDR2 SQIVND (reference sequence). The CDR3 runs to 15 residues. The CDR3 nucleotides read TGTGCCAGTAGTACCCCGACACACACGAACACTGAAGCTTTCTTT. Translated, it gives CASSTPTHTNTEAFF.

The rearrangement links TRBV7-9 to TRBJ1-1; D gene ambiguous. The CDR3 sequence is 14 residues long. Germline CDR1 SEHNR, CDR2 FQNEAQ (reference sequence). V was trimmed by 3 bases and J by 5 bases, leaving 13 bases between them. CDR3: CASSFIEGGTEAFF. The CDR3 DNA follows: TGTGCCAGCAGCTTTATTGAGGGTGGAACTGAAGCTTTCTTT.

With regard to this clone: Relative to the germline gene, one junction end is altered; a read error may explain this. The chain combines TRBV18 with TRBJ1-6, with D unclear. The length of the CDR3 is 13 residues. The germline V gene has CDR1 KGHSH and CDR2 LQKENI. CDR3 DNA sequence: TGTGCCAGCTCACCAGGGCTAGATTCACCCTTCCACTTT. This gives the protein CASSPGLDSPFHF.

The rearrangement links TRBV5-6 to TRBJ1-2, with 8 bases that match TRBD1. V shed 5 bases and J 4 bases; nucleotides not matched to a gene: 10. Germline CDR1 and CDR2: SGHDT and YYEEEE. This CDR3 contains 15 residues. CDR3 protein: CASSPRQGSSYGYTF. As DNA, the CDR3 is TGTGCCAGCAGTCCTAGACAGGGGTCCTCCTATGGCTACACCTTC.

This clone was counted a single time. This sequence joins TRBV2 and TRBJ1-1, with TRBD1 as a possible D gene (5 bases). V lost 7 bases and J lost 1, with 13 bases in between. Germline V CDR1 and CDR2: SNHLY, FYNNEI. The CDR3 sequence is 14 residues long. The DNA of the CDR3 is TGTGCCAGCAACGAGCAGGGCGCGAACACTGAAGCTTTCTTT. It codes for CASNEQGANTEAFF.

V gene TRBV11-3 combines with J gene TRBJ2-7; 7 positions match TRBD1. Germline values: CDR1 SGHNT, CDR2 YENEEA. The CDR3 contains 13 residues. The trim removed 5 bases at V and 4 bases at J, leaving 5 bases unmatched. CDR3 in DNA: TGTGCCAGCAGCCGGGACAGTGGGTACGAGCAGTACTTC. Translation: CASSRDSGYEQYF.

V and J are TRBV7-9 and TRBJ1-1, with 9 bases matching TRBD1. J was trimmed by 3 bases and V by 3 bases; bases with no gene match: 5. The germline CDR1 and CDR2 sequences are SEHNR and FQNEAQ (reference sequence). This CDR3 contains 15 residues. CDR3 nucleotides: TGTGCCAGCAGCTTTGGACAGGGGTCAGACACTGAAGCTTTCTTT. The encoded protein is CASSFGQGSDTEAFF.

The rearrangement uses TRBV20-1 and TRBJ2-1; D uncertain. Per the germline V gene, CDR1 is DFQATT and CDR2 is SNEGSKA (reference sequence). V lost 5 bases and J 4 bases, leaving 3 bases between the germline ends. The CDR3 is made up of 10 amino acids. This CDR3 reads CSAEYNEQFF. The CDR3 coding sequence is TGCAGTGCTGAATACAATGAGCAGTTCTTC.

J is TRBJ2-7 and V is TRBV6-5, with a weak D call TRBD2 (6 bases). CDR3 length equals 15 residues. Trimming took off 3 bases at V and 6 bases at J, with 18 bases between the two ends. The germline gives CDR1 MNHEY, CDR2 SVGAGI. CDR3: CASSYSVGGEGEQYF. The CDR3 DNA is TGTGCCAGCAGTTATAGTGTCGGGGGAGAGGGCGAGCAGTACTTC.